The 22 T cell receptor beta chains below come from one sample, sequenced in a study of blood T cell repertoires in COVID-19. This table comes from immunoSEQ multiplex PCR, and its TCRdb copy is limited to in-frame clones, with some not included. The repertoire holds 270,000 or so clones, with 75% to 90% as singletons. The material sequenced was peripheral blood. These receptors all stem from a woman in her thirties or forties who had recovered from COVID-19.

Ten or more counts support this clone. The genes are TRBV19 and TRBJ2-1, with 8 bases that match TRBD2. The CDR3 consists of 18 residues. Germline V lookup: CDR1 LNHDA, CDR2 SQIVND (reference sequence). J gave up 3 bases and V 0 bases, and 10 bases lay outside the gene matches. The CDR3 loop reads CASSIDPPGGVGYNEQFF. In DNA, the CDR3 is TGTGCCAGTAGTATAGACCCCCCGGGGGGGGTCGGCTACAATGAGCAGTTCTTC.

The chain uses TRBV28 and TRBJ2-3, with 9 bases lining up with TRBD1. Looked up from germline, CDR1 is MDHEN and CDR2 is SYDVKM. CDR3 length: 15 residues. V shed 11 bases, J shed 4 bases, and the junction held 13 bases outside the gene matches. The CDR3, as DNA: TGTGCCCTAGGTGGGGGGGACAGGGCCGCAGATACGCAGTATTTT. It yields the protein CALGGGDRAADTQYF.

The gene calls are TRBV2 and TRBJ2-4, with 8 bases matching TRBD2. This CDR3 has 15 amino acids. V was clipped by 4 bases and J by 5 bases; unmatched bases: 7. From germline, CDR1 is SNHLY and CDR2 FYNNEI. The CDR3 DNA follows: TGTGCCAGCAGTGCGGGAGGGCGAGGGGAAAACATTCAGTACTTC. Translated: CASSAGGRGENIQYF.

This clone was detected a few times. The rearrangement joins TRBV28 to TRBJ2-5; 8 nucleotides match TRBD2. Germline lookup yields CDR1 MDHEN and CDR2 SYDVKM. With 7 bases clipped from V and 2 bases from J, the junction kept 3 bases outside the gene matches. The CDR3 consists of 13 residues. The CDR3 region is CASKLADQETQYF. The DNA for the CDR3 is TGTGCCAGCAAACTAGCGGATCAAGAGACCCAGTACTTC. The full variable domain, its missing parts supplied by reference TRBV28 and TRBJ2-5, is DVKVTQSSRYLVKRTGEKVFLECVQDMDHENMFWYRQDPGLGLRLIYFSYDVKMKEKGDIPEGYSVSREKKERFSLILESASTNQTSMYLCASKLADQETQYFGPGTRLLVL.

This clone was observed many times. The genes are TRBV19 and TRBJ1-2; 7 bases map to TRBD1. The CDR3 has 15 residues. Trimming took 7 bases from V and 8 from J; bases not matched to a gene: 16. Germline CDR1 LNHDA, CDR2 SQIVND (reference sequence). CDR3 region: CASTLTIGDSRGYTF. The CDR3 DNA follows: TGTGCCAGTACCCTGACTATTGGGGACAGCAGGGGCTACACCTTC. The full variable domain, rest sourced from reference TRBV19 and TRBJ1-2, is DGGITQSPKYLFRKEGQNVTLSCEQNLNHDAMYWYRQDPGQGLRLIYYSQIVNDFQKGDIAEGYSVSREKKESFPLTVTSAQKNPTAFYLCASTLTIGDSRGYTFGSGTRLTVV.

The chain uses TRBV12-5 and TRBJ1-2; TRBD1 is a possible D gene (6 bases). Germline CDR1 reads LGHNT; CDR2 reads FRNRAP. This CDR3 spans 13 amino acids. V shed 0 bases and J shed 8 bases, with 10 bases lying between them. The CDR3 reads CASGLVPGEGYTF. CDR3 sequence (DNA): TGTGCTAGTGGTTTGGTGCCAGGGGAAGGCTACACCTTC.

As regards this clone: Its ends do not fully match the called genes, so a read error is possible. The chain couples TRBV12-3 or TRBV12-4 to TRBJ1-1; 7 bases line up with TRBD1. CDR3 length equals 12 residues. This CDR3 reads CASSLGGGIRSF. The CDR3 nucleotides read TGTGCCAGCAGTTTAGGAGGGGGCATAAGGTCGTTT.

The chain combines TRBV10-3 with TRBJ2-1, with 9 bases matching TRBD1. V lost 3 bases and J lost 1; bases outside the gene matches: 1. Germline V gives CDR1 ENHRY, CDR2 SYGVKD. The CDR3 spans 15 residues. CDR3 sequence: CAISDGQGSYNEQFF. The CDR3 DNA follows: TGTGCCATCAGTGATGGACAGGGGTCCTACAATGAGCAGTTCTTC.

The chain recombines TRBV13 with TRBJ2-1; D remains ambiguous. V gave up 0 bases and J gave up 0 bases, with 12 bases separating them. This CDR3 region has 17 residues. Per the germline V gene, CDR1 is PRHDT and CDR2 is FYEKMQ (reference sequence). DNA for the CDR3: TGTGCCAGCAGCTTAGGGTTTCGTCTGAGCTCCTACAATGAGCAGTTCTTC. Its protein product is CASSLGFRLSSYNEQFF.

This chain joins TRBV18 and TRBJ2-3; possibly TRBD1 for D (6 bases). This CDR3 is 15 amino acids long. Trimming left V 2 bases short and J 0 bases short, with 9 bases between. The V gene's germline CDR1 is KGHSH and CDR2 LQKENI. CDR3 bases: TGTGCCAGCTCACCAAGACAGGCGAGCACAGATACGCAGTATTTT. Amino acids: CASSPRQASTDTQYF.

The chain uses TRBV6-6 and TRBJ1-5, with 7 bases lining up with TRBD1. V was clipped by 5 bases and J by 7 bases; unmatched bases: 17. CDR3 length: 17 residues. Per germline, CDR1 MNHNY and CDR2 SVGAGI (reference sequence). CDR3 DNA sequence: TGTGCCAGCAGTCGAGGGGGCCTGGCCCTCCTCGGCCAGCCCCAGCATTTT. The encoded protein is CASSRGGLALLGQPQHF.

The chain uses TRBV11-2 and TRBJ2-7; 11 bases match TRBD2. Germline V gives CDR1 SGHAT, CDR2 FQNNGV. The J segment lost 5 bases and the V segment lost 4 bases, leaving 7 bases of the junction unmatched. This CDR3 is built from 15 residues. In nucleotides, the CDR3 is TGTGCCAGCAGCTCGACTAGCGGGATGAGGGACGAGCAGTACTTC. This codes for CASSSTSGMRDEQYF.

This chain joins TRBV28 and TRBJ2-7; D might be TRBD2 (5 bases). This CDR3 is 15 amino acids long. Per the germline V gene, CDR1 is MDHEN and CDR2 is SYDVKM. The V and J ends lost 6 bases and 1 base respectively, with 16 bases between them. The CDR3 region is CASSSSTGLSYEQYF. CDR3 nucleotide sequence: TGTGCCAGCAGCTCTTCGACTGGACTTTCCTACGAGCAGTACTTC.

This clone was seen many times. The V call is TRBV4-1, the J call TRBJ2-7, with D tentatively TRBD2 (6 bases). The V end lost 1 base, the J end lost 7 bases, and 14 bases lay between the germline ends. CDR1 MGHRA and CDR2 YSYEKL come from the germline V gene. CDR3 length: 14 amino acids. The CDR3 sequence: CASSQAGGMWEQYF. CDR3 bases: TGCGCCAGCAGCCAAGCAGGCGGGATGTGGGAGCAGTACTTC.

V gene TRBV11-3 combines with J gene TRBJ1-1; no firm D call. CDR1 is SGHNT and CDR2 is YENEEA in the germline V gene. CDR3 length: 14 amino acids. Trimming removed 7 bases at V and 1 base at J, with 13 bases between. The CDR3 nucleotides read TGTGCCAGCACACCGAGAGAGGGGAACACTGAAGCTTTCTTT. Amino acids: CASTPREGNTEAFF. Looking up the rest from reference TRBV11-3 and TRBJ1-1 gives the full variable domain: EAGVVQSPRYKIIEKKQPVAFWCNPISGHNTLYWYLQNLGQGPELLIRYENEEAVDDSQLPKDRFSAERLKGVDSTLKIQPAELGDSAVYLCASTPREGNTEAFFGQGTRLTVV.

V usage is TRBV4-1 and J usage is TRBJ2-3; 12 nucleotides match TRBD2. V lost 0 bases and J lost 1; bases outside the gene matches: 8. Germline CDR1 MGHRA, CDR2 YSYEKL. This CDR3 spans 19 amino acids. CDR3 sequence reads: CASSQDQSRTSGGTDTQYF. Here the CDR3 DNA reads TGCGCCAGCAGCCAAGACCAGAGCCGGACTAGCGGGGGCACAGATACGCAGTATTTT.

This rearrangement joins TRBV9 to TRBJ1-4, with no clear D. V gave up 0 bases and J gave up 0 bases, with 6 bases separating them. The CDR3 is made up of 15 amino acids. The germline V gene has CDR1 SGDLS and CDR2 YYNGEE. CDR3 sequence (DNA): TGTGCCAGCAGCGTAGCGCCGGCAACTAATGAAAAACTGTTTTTT. Translated: CASSVAPATNEKLFF. Full variable domain (rest looked up from reference TRBV9 and TRBJ1-4): DSGVTQTPKHLITATGQRVTLRCSPRSGDLSVYWYQQSLDQGLQFLIQYYNGEERAKGNILERFSAQQFPDLHSELNLSSLELGDSALYFCASSVAPATNEKLFFGSGTQLSVL.

The chain links TRBV24-1 to TRBJ2-1; 8 nucleotides align to TRBD2. In germline, CDR1 is KGHDR, CDR2 SFDVKD. The CDR3 has 17 residues. The ends lost 5 bases at V and 6 bases at J; junction bases unmatched: 14. The CDR3 sequence is CATSARPGGRNRNEQFF. In DNA form, the CDR3 reads TGTGCCACCAGTGCCCGCCCTGGCGGGAGGAACCGCAATGAGCAGTTCTTC.

Only one count was recorded for this clone. This sequence joins TRBV20-1 and TRBJ2-3; D call uncertain. The germline V gene encodes CDR1 DFQATT and CDR2 SNEGSKA (reference sequence). Between the trimmed V and J ends, which lost 4 bases and 6 bases, there was a span of 8 bases. This CDR3 spans 11 amino acids. DNA for the CDR3: TGCAGTGCTACCCTTTCGGATACGCAGTATTTT. Translated, it gives CSATLSDTQYF.

CDR3 amino acids: CASSLRSAADTQYF. CDR3 DNA: TGTGCCAGCAGTTTAAGATCTGCGGCAGATACGCAGTATTTT. The chain uses TRBV27 and TRBJ2-3; D is ambiguous. From germline, CDR1 is MNHEY and CDR2 SMNVEV (reference sequence). The CDR3 length is 14 residues. Trimming took 2 bases from V and 4 from J, leaving 10 bases between them.

The rearrangement uses TRBV5-6 and TRBJ2-5, with D perhaps matching TRBD1 (6 bases). This CDR3 region has 13 residues. Trimming removed 5 bases from V and 4 bases from J, with 12 bases in between. The germline gives CDR1 SGHDT, CDR2 YYEEEE. CDR3 sequence reads: CASSSDRTETQYF. CDR3 nucleotides: TGTGCCAGCAGTTCTGACAGGACAGAGACCCAGTACTTC.

The chain links TRBV19 to TRBJ1-6; TRBD1 aligns across 7 bases. This CDR3 spans 14 amino acids. The germline gives CDR1 LNHDA, CDR2 SQIVND (reference sequence). J gave up 7 bases and V 5 bases, and 5 bases lay outside the gene matches. CDR3 sequence reads: CASSLPGGNSPLHF. CDR3 DNA: TGTGCCAGTAGTCTGCCAGGGGGGAATTCACCCCTCCACTTT.